Listed below are T cell receptor beta chains from one sample, sequenced in a study of response to subunit inactivated influenza vaccine. TCRdb ran MiXCR on the RT-PCR reads and lists one entry per CDR3 protein. The sample records 450,000 to 600,000 distinct CDR3 sequences, 15% to 20% being singletons. The sequencing here drew on CD4+ T cells sorted from PBMCs, taken roughly 24 months after vaccination. The receptors originated from a man aged 50-75 years who received an inactivated influenza vaccine. CDR3s include the opening cysteine and the closing phenylalanine or tryptophan. The order of the fields is D gene, clone size, J gene, V gene, CDR3 protein, CDR3 DNA. The D gene is left open where the match is weak. Size is stated for part of the rows, as once, few or many counts, or as a class when the clone is expanded.

D: TRBD2
size: .
J: TRBJ2-3
V: TRBV20-1
CDR3: CSATPIAGGLGDTQYF
DNA: TGCAGTGCTACCCCTATTGCGGGGGGGCTCGGAGATACGCAGTATTTT

D: .
size: .
J: TRBJ2-5
V: TRBV12-3/TRBV12-4
CDR3: CASSRPSGRQETQYF
DNA: TGTGCCAGCAGTCGTCCTTCAGGGAGGCAAGAGACCCAGTACTTC

D: .
size: few
J: TRBJ1-1
V: TRBV29-1
CDR3: CSLTDSMNTEAFF
DNA: TGCAGCTTAACGGACTCTATGAACACTGAAGCTTTCTTT

D: .
size: few
J: TRBJ2-1
V: TRBV10-3
CDR3: CAISESPESSYNEQFF
DNA: TGTGCCATCAGTGAGTCCCCAGAAAGCTCCTACAATGAGCAGTTCTTC

D: TRBD1
size: .
J: TRBJ2-6
V: TRBV5-6
CDR3: CASSLRRTGTGANVLTF
DNA: TGTGCCAGCAGCTTAAGAAGGACAGGGACTGGGGCCAACGTCCTGACTTTC

D: .
size: .
J: TRBJ2-2
V: TRBV10-1
CDR3: CASSESEGFTGELFF
DNA: TGCGCCAGCAGTGAGTCGGAGGGTTTCACCGGGGAGCTGTTTTTT

D: TRBD1
size: .
J: TRBJ1-3
V: TRBV5-1
CDR3: CASSPGTGPTSFISGNTIYF
DNA: TGCGCCAGCAGCCCCGGGACAGGACCAACATCCTTTATCTCTGGAAACACCATATATTTT

D: .
size: .
J: TRBJ1-1
V: TRBV9
CDR3: CASSSDGGVNTEAFF
DNA: TGTGCCAGCAGCTCCGATGGAGGGGTGAACACTGAAGCTTTCTTT

D: .
size: .
J: TRBJ2-7
V: TRBV27
CDR3: CASSSLQVGEQYF
DNA: TGTGCCAGCAGTAGTTTACAGGTCGGCGAGCAGTACTTC

D: .
size: few
J: TRBJ2-7
V: TRBV6-6
CDR3: CASSKGYYEQYF
DNA: TGTGCCAGCAGTAAAGGCTACTACGAGCAGTACTTC

D: .
size: many
J: TRBJ1-1
V: TRBV4-3
CDR3: CASSWGMNTEAFF
DNA: TGCGCCAGCAGCTGGGGGATGAACACTGAAGCTTTCTTT

D: TRBD1
size: .
J: TRBJ2-5
V: TRBV20-1
CDR3: CSAPGWDSQETQYF
DNA: TGCAGTGCCCCTGGGTGGGACAGTCAAGAGACCCAGTACTTC

D: TRBD2
size: few
J: TRBJ2-7
V: TRBV12-3/TRBV12-4
CDR3: CASSHVESGIIYEQYF
DNA: TGTGCCAGCAGTCACGTCGAAAGCGGGATTATCTACGAGCAGTACTTC

D: .
size: few
J: TRBJ2-6
V: TRBV6-5
CDR3: CASSYSAGASGANVLTF
DNA: TGTGCCAGCAGTTACTCAGCTGGGGCCTCTGGGGCCAACGTCCTGACTTTC

D: .
size: .
J: TRBJ2-3
V: TRBV7-8
CDR3: CASSPGPFVDTQYF
DNA: TGTGCCAGCAGTCCGGGCCCGTTCGTGGATACGCAGTATTTT

D: TRBD1
size: .
J: TRBJ2-7
V: TRBV5-1
CDR3: CASSLYSGTGGVQYF
DNA: TGCGCCAGCAGCTTATACTCCGGGACAGGGGGAGTGCAGTACTTC

D: .
size: .
J: TRBJ2-1
V: TRBV7-8
CDR3: CASTPGGRREQFF
DNA: TGTGCCAGCACCCCAGGGGGGAGGCGTGAGCAGTTCTTC

D: TRBD2
size: .
J: TRBJ2-3
V: TRBV29-1
CDR3: CSVEGASGGSTDTQYF
DNA: TGCAGCGTTGAGGGGGCTAGCGGGGGTAGCACAGATACGCAGTATTTT

D: .
size: .
J: TRBJ2-2
V: TRBV7-3
CDR3: CASSLTIDTGELFF
DNA: TGTGCCAGCAGCTTAACCATCGACACCGGGGAGCTGTTTTTT

D: TRBD2
size: many
J: TRBJ2-1
V: TRBV28
CDR3: CASSFPSGDYNEQFF
DNA: TGTGCCAGCAGTTTCCCTAGCGGAGACTACAATGAGCAGTTCTTC

D: TRBD2
size: .
J: TRBJ2-7
V: TRBV6-1
CDR3: CASPASGTSYEQYF
DNA: TGTGCCAGCCCCGCTAGCGGGACTTCCTACGAGCAGTACTTC